Below are 12 T cell receptor beta chains sequenced from a single sample in a study of control samples from healthy donors and cancer patients (dated by TCRdb to 2018 to 2021). The protocol used for the library was the immunoSEQ multiplex PCR assay. Not all clones reach the TCRdb copy of this immuneACCESS table, which keeps in-frame sequences only. Checked studies attribute under half of the gap to unresolved V genes and leave the rest unexplained. Counted in this sample were 110,000 to 150,000 clones; about 89% of them appeared once. The top ten clonotypes cover 4.9% of the sample. The specimen sequenced was blood. These TCRs come from a man between 25 and 39 years old in good health.

The chain joins TRBV6-5 to TRBJ1-5; weak D call: TRBD1 (6 bases). In germline, CDR1 is MNHEY, CDR2 SVGAGI. The V end lost 0 bases, the J end lost 0 bases, and 9 bases lay between the germline ends. The CDR3 runs 16 residues. CDR3 nucleotide sequence: TGTGCCAGCAGTTACTCCGCCAGGGGTAGCAATCAGCCCCAGCATTTT. Translating gives CASSYSARGSNQPQHF.

This chain uses TRBV7-2 with TRBJ2-7; D may be TRBD1 (6 bases). Trimming cost V 3 bases and J 5 bases, with 11 bases left between them. The CDR3 covers 13 residues. Germline V CDR1 and CDR2: SGHTA, FQGNSA. The CDR3 DNA sequence: TGTGCCAGCAGCTTCACAGGACAGAACGAGCAGTACTTC. This gives the protein CASSFTGQNEQYF. The full variable domain, in which reference TRBV7-2 and TRBJ2-7 provide the parts outside the CDR3, is GAGVSQSPSNKVTEKGKDVELRCDPISGHTALYWYRQSLGQGLEFLIYFQGNSAPDKSGLPSDRFSAERTGGSVSTLTIQRTQQEDSAVYLCASSFTGQNEQYFGPGTRLTVT.

The genes are TRBV18 and TRBJ1-1; D call uncertain. CDR1 is KGHSH and CDR2 is LQKENI in the germline V gene. V was pared by 7 bases and J by 11 bases, with 20 bases between. The CDR3 totals 13 residues. The CDR3, as DNA: TGTGCCAGCTACCGCGGAGTGGACGAGATTGCTTTCTTT. Translation: CASYRGVDEIAFF.

The genes are TRBV7-2 and TRBJ1-6, with 7 nucleotides matching TRBD1. The CDR3 sequence is 15 residues long. Germline V lookup: CDR1 SGHTA, CDR2 FQGNSA. The V segment lost 6 bases and the J segment 4 bases; nucleotides outside the gene matches: 6. The CDR3 region has the DNA TGTGCCAGCAGACCCGACAGGGCGTATAATTCACCCCTCCACTTT. Its protein product is CASRPDRAYNSPLHF.

A few counts support this clone. The J gene is TRBJ2-7, the V gene TRBV18, with TRBD1 identical over 8 bases. V lost 0 bases to trimming and J lost 6 bases; unmatched junction nucleotides: 7. The CDR3 covers 15 residues. Germline lookup yields CDR1 KGHSH and CDR2 LQKENI. CDR3 protein: CASSPPGRGRGEQYF. In nucleotides, the CDR3 is TGTGCCAGCTCACCACCGGGCAGGGGGCGAGGCGAGCAGTACTTC.

This clone was recorded once. V and J are TRBV4-1 and TRBJ2-3; 8 bases match TRBD2. Trimming cost V 0 bases and J 0 bases; bases outside gene matches: 5. This CDR3 region has 17 residues. CDR1 is MGHRA and CDR2 is YSYEKL in the germline V gene. CDR3 protein: CASSQDPGGPSTDTQYF. CDR3 nucleotide sequence: TGCGCCAGCAGCCAAGATCCGGGGGGGCCTAGCACAGATACGCAGTATTTT.

The V call is TRBV7-8, the J call TRBJ2-7; 7 nucleotides align to TRBD1. V lost 2 bases and J lost 4; bases outside the gene matches: 11. The CDR3 is 16 residues long. In germline, CDR1 is SGHVS, CDR2 FQNEAQ. Here the CDR3 reads CASSLPLRQGWYEQYF. The CDR3 bases are TGTGCCAGCAGCTTACCTCTTCGACAGGGTTGGTACGAGCAGTACTTC.

Only a few counts were recorded for this clone. The chain uses TRBV7-2 and TRBJ1-2; perhaps TRBD1 as D (5 bases). Germline values: CDR1 SGHTA, CDR2 FQGNSA. The CDR3 runs to 13 residues. V was clipped by 10 bases and J by 7 bases, with 19 bases between them. Here the CDR3 DNA reads TGTGCCACCACACGGGGCAGGGAGGGTGGCTACACCTTC. It yields the protein CATTRGREGGYTF.

The chain recombines TRBV11-2 with TRBJ1-2; D unresolved. This CDR3 is 13 amino acids long. Trimming cost V 5 bases and J 1 base, with 8 bases left between them. Germline V CDR1 and CDR2: SGHAT, FQNNGV. CDR3 amino acids: CASSPDRNYGYTF. In nucleotides, the CDR3 is TGTGCCAGCAGCCCGGACCGTAACTATGGCTACACCTTC.

V is TRBV3-1 (or the pseudogene TRBV3-2) and J is TRBJ1-2, with a weak D call TRBD1 (5 bases). Germline V lookup: CDR1 LGHDT, CDR2 YNNKEL (reference sequence). V was cut by 0 bases and J by 4 bases, with 12 bases left in between. The CDR3 contains 15 residues. The CDR3 coding sequence is TGTGCCAGCAGCCAAGATCCCAGGGTTAGCTATGGCTACACCTTC. Its translation is CASSQDPRVSYGYTF.

The chain employs TRBV20-1 and TRBJ2-7, with 7 bases fitting TRBD2. Germline CDR1 DFQATT, CDR2 SNEGSKA (reference sequence). Trimming removed 7 bases from V and 13 bases from J; junction bases left unmatched: 10. The CDR3 runs to 10 residues. The CDR3 bases are TGCAGTGTTAACCCTGGGGGGGGATACTTC. Encoded protein: CSVNPGGGYF.

V gene TRBV7-9 combines with J gene TRBJ2-7, with D uncertain. V was trimmed by 2 bases and J by 2 bases, leaving 10 bases between them. The CDR3 is made up of 14 amino acids. Germline CDR1 SEHNR, CDR2 FQNEAQ (reference sequence). CDR3 loop: CASSLPLSAYEQYF. CDR3 DNA: TGTGCCAGCAGCTTACCCCTAAGTGCCTACGAGCAGTACTTC.